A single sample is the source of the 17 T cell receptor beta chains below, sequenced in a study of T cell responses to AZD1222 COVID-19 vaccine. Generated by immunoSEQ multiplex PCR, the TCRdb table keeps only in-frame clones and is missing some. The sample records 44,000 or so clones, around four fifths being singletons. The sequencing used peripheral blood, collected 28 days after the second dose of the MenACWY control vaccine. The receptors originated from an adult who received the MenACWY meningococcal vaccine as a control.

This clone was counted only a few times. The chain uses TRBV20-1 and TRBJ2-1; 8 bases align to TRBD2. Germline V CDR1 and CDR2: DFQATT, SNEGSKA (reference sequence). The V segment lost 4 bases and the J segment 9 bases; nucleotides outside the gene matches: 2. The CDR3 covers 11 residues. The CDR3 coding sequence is TGCAGTGCTACGACTAGCGTTGAGCAGTTCTTC. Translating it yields CSATTSVEQFF.

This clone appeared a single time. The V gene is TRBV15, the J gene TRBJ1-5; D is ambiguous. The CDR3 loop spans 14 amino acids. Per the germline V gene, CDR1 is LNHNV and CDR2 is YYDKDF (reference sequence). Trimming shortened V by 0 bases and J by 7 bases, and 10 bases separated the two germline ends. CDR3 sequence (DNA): TGTGCCACCAGCAGAGATAAGGCGAGGCAGCCCCAGCATTTT. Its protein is CATSRDKARQPQHF. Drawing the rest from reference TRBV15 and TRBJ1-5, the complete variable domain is DAMVIQNPRYQVTQFGKPVTLSCSQTLNHNVMYWYQQKSSQAPKLLFHYYDKDFNNEADTPDNFQSRRPNTSFCFLDIRSPGLGDTAMYLCATSRDKARQPQHFGDGTRLSIL.

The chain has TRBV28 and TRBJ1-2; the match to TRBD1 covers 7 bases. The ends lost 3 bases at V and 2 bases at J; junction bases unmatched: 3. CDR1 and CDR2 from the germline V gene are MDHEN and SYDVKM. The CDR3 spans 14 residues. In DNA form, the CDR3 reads TGTGCCAGCAGTTTGGGACAGTCCAACTATGGCTACACCTTC. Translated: CASSLGQSNYGYTF.

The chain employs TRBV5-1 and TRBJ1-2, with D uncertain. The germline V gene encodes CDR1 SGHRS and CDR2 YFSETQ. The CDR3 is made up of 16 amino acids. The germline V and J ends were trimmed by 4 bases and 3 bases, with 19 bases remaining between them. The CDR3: CASSPTSTRSHYGYTF. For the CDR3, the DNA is TGCGCCAGCAGCCCGACATCCACACGATCGCACTATGGCTACACCTTC.

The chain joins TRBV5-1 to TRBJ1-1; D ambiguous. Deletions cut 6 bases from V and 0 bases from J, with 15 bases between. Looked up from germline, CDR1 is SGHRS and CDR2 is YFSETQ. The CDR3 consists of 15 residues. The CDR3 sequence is CASKKDGVMNTEAFF. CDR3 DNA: TGCGCCAGCAAAAAGGACGGAGTTATGAACACTGAAGCTTTCTTT.

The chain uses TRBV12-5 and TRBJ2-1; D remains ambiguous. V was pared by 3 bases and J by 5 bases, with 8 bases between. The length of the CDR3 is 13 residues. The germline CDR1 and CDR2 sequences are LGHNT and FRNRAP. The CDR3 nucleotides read TGTGCTAGTGGTTTAACAGAAAACAATGAGCAGTTCTTC. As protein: CASGLTENNEQFF.

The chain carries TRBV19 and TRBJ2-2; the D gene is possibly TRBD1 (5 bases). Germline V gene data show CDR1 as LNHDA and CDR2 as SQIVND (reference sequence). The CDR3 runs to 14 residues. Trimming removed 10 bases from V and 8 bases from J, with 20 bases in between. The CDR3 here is CATPTGAGKGELFF. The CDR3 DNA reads TGTGCCACTCCCACTGGGGCAGGGAAGGGGGAGCTGTTTTTT.

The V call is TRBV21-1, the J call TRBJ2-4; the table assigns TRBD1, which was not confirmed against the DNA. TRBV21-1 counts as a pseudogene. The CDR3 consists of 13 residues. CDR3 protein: CASRGQAKNIQYF. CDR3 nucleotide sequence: TGTGCCAGCAGGGGACAAGCCAAAAACATTCAGTACTTC.

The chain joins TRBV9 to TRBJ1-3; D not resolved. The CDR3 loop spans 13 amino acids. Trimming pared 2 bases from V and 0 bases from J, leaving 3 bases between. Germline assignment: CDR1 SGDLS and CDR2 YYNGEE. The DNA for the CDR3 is TGTGCCAGCAGCGTCCCCTCTGGAAACACCATATATTTT. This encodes CASSVPSGNTIYF.

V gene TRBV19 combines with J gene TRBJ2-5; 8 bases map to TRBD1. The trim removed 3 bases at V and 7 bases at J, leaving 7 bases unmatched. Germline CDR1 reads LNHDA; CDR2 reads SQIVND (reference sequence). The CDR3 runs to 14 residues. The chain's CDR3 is CASSISTGEVTQYF. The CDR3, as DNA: TGTGCCAGTAGTATTTCGACAGGGGAGGTGACCCAGTACTTC.

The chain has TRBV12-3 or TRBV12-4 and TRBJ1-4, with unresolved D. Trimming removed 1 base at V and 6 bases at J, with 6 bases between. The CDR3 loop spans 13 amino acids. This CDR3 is CASSLVRHEKLFF. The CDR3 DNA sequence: TGTGCCAGCAGTTTAGTCCGTCATGAAAAACTGTTTTTT.

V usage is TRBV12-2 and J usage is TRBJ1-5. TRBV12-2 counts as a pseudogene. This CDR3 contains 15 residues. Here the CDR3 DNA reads TGTGCAAGTCGCTCCGATTCCAGGGGAGGTCAGCCCCAGCATTTT. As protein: CASRSDSRGGQPQHF.

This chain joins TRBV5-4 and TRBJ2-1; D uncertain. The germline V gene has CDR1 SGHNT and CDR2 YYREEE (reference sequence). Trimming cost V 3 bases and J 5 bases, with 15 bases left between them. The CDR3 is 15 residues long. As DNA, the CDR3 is TGTGCCAGCAGCTCGCCTGGAGATGCTCACAATGAGCAGTTCTTC. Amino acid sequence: CASSSPGDAHNEQFF. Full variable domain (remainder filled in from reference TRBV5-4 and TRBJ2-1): ETGVTQSPTHLIKTRGQQVTLRCSSQSGHNTVSWYQQALGQGPQFIFQYYREEENGRGNFPPRFSGLQFPNYSSELNVNALELDDSALYLCASSSPGDAHNEQFFGPGTRLTVL.

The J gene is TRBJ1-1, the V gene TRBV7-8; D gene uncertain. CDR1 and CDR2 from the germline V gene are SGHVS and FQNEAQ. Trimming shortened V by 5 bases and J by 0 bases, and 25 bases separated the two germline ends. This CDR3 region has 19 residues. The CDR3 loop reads CASSPATGLWGKMNTEAFF. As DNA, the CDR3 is TGTGCCAGCAGCCCAGCCACTGGTCTTTGGGGAAAAATGAACACTGAAGCTTTCTTT.

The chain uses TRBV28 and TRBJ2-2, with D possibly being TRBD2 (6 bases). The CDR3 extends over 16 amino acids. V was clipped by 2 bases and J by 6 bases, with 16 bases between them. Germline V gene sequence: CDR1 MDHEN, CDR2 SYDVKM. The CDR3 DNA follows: TGTGCCAGCAGTTTACCCCCGTTGGGGGGAGCCGGGGAGCTGTTTTTT. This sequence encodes CASSLPPLGGAGELFF.

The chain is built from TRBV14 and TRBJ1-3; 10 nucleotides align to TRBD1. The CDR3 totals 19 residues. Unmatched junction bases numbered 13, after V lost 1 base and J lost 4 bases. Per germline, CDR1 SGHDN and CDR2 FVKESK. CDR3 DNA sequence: TGTGCCAGCAGCCAAGTCCCGGGGACAGGGGTCTTCGTCGGAAACACCATATATTTT. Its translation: CASSQVPGTGVFVGNTIYF.

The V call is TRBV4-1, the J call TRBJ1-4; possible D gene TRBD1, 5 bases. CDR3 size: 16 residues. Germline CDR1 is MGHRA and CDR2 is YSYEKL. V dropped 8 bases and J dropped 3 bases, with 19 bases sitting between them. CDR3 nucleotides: TGCGCCAGCGCGGCCGGGGGGTTTCCCGCTAATGAAAAACTGTTTTTT. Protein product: CASAAGGFPANEKLFF.